The 26 T cell receptor beta chains reported below all come from one sample, sequenced in a study of blood T cell repertoires in COVID-19. Sequencing used immunoSEQ multiplex PCR; TCRdb keeps in-frame clones, though not all of them. Of hundreds of thousands of clones detected, approximately 88% appear once; the ten largest clones hold approximately 6%. The sequencing sample was made of peripheral blood. The receptors shown here come from a young woman with COVID-19, enrolled during active disease.

V usage is TRBV25-1 and J usage is TRBJ2-2; D not resolved. The V gene lost 2 bases and the J gene lost 4 bases, with 5 bases spanning the gap. The CDR3 extends over 13 amino acids. Germline values: CDR1 MGHDK, CDR2 SYGVNS. CDR3 residues: CASSEQFTGELFF. The CDR3 region has the DNA TGTGCCAGCAGTGAACAGTTCACCGGGGAGCTGTTTTTT.

This chain uses TRBV3-1 (or the pseudogene TRBV3-2) with TRBJ2-2, with 10 bases lining up with TRBD2. The CDR3 has 17 amino acids. The junction had 9 bases not matched to a gene; V was cut back by 3 bases and J by 5 bases. Germline values: CDR1 LGHDT, CDR2 YNNKEL (reference sequence). CDR3 in amino acids: CASSHRRDSGGTGELFF. CDR3 DNA: TGTGCCAGCAGCCATAGGCGCGATAGCGGGGGGACCGGGGAGCTGTTTTTT.

The rearrangement uses TRBV2 and TRBJ2-5; perhaps TRBD2 as D (6 bases). Germline V gene sequence: CDR1 SNHLY, CDR2 FYNNEI. The length of the CDR3 is 14 residues. With 7 bases removed from V and 2 bases from J, the gap between germline ends came to 14 bases. The CDR3 is CASKASAAQETQYF. CDR3 coding DNA: TGTGCCAGCAAGGCTAGCGCCGCTCAAGAGACCCAGTACTTC.

The chain joins TRBV6-5 to TRBJ1-1, with D perhaps matching TRBD1 (6 bases). From germline, CDR1 is MNHEY and CDR2 SVGAGI. V was clipped by 0 bases and J by 4 bases, with 15 bases between them. CDR3 length: 16 amino acids. The CDR3 here is CASSYSSVRGATEAFF. Written as DNA, the CDR3 is TGTGCCAGCAGTTACTCGTCAGTCAGGGGAGCCACTGAAGCTTTCTTT.

V usage is TRBV6-5 and J usage is TRBJ1-1, with TRBD1 matching over 7 bases. J was trimmed by 6 bases and V by 10 bases; bases with no gene match: 11. The CDR3 loop spans 13 amino acids. Germline CDR1 and CDR2: MNHEY and SVGAGI. The CDR3 DNA follows: TGTGCCACCGACAGGGTTTATGGAGCTGAAGCTTTCTTT. Translated: CATDRVYGAEAFF.

This clone was counted a few times. The V gene is TRBV18, the J gene TRBJ1-1; 7 positions agree with TRBD1. This CDR3 has 12 residues. V gave up 4 bases and J gave up 6 bases; unmatched junction bases: 2. Germline loops: CDR1 KGHSH, CDR2 LQKENI. The CDR3 nucleotides read TGTGCCAGCTCACAGACAGGGCCTGAAGCTTTCTTT. Amino acid sequence: CASSQTGPEAFF.

The chain carries TRBV6-2 or TRBV6-3 and TRBJ1-6; D is perhaps TRBD1 (5 bases). Trimming left V 3 bases short and J 7 bases short, with 16 bases between. Germline CDR1 is MNHEY and CDR2 is SVGEGT. The CDR3 runs 16 residues. This chain's CDR3 is CASSYGAGRWNSPLHF. Written as DNA, the CDR3 is TGTGCCAGCAGTTATGGGGCGGGGAGGTGGAATTCACCCCTCCACTTT.

The V call is TRBV18, the J call TRBJ2-4, with D possibly matching TRBD2 (6 bases). CDR3 size: 20 residues. Germline V CDR1 and CDR2: KGHSH, LQKENI. Trimming left V 4 bases short and J 0 bases short, with 25 bases between. The CDR3 protein is CASSHSGTGSGLLAKNIQYF. The CDR3 coding sequence is TGTGCCAGCTCACACTCAGGTACCGGTAGCGGTCTCCTAGCCAAAAACATTCAGTACTTC.

This clone is a singleton in its sample. V and J are TRBV11-3 and TRBJ2-1; tentatively, D is TRBD2 (5 bases). In germline, CDR1 is SGHNT, CDR2 YENEEA. The CDR3 loop spans 13 amino acids. The V end lost 3 bases, the J end lost 7 bases, and 10 bases lay between the germline ends. CDR3 residues: CASSFRSGNEQFF. The DNA of the CDR3 is TGTGCCAGCAGCTTTCGGTCGGGGAATGAGCAGTTCTTC.

In this sample, this clone turned up once. The V and J genes are TRBV11-2 and TRBJ2-1, with TRBD2 matching over 13 bases. In germline, CDR1 is SGHAT, CDR2 FQNNGV. J gave up 0 bases and V 4 bases, and 9 bases lay outside the gene matches. The CDR3 loop spans 19 amino acids. Here the CDR3 DNA reads TGTGCCAGCAGCTCGGGACTAGCGGGGAGCAAGGACTCCTACAATGAGCAGTTCTTC. Protein: CASSSGLAGSKDSYNEQFF.

The V call is TRBV4-3, the J call TRBJ2-1, with 7 bases that match TRBD1. The CDR3 spans 16 residues. CDR1 is LGHNA and CDR2 is YSLEER in the germline V gene. V lost 1 base, J lost 4 bases, and 7 bases stayed unmatched. The CDR3, as DNA: TGCGCCAGCAGCCAAGCAACCGGGACAGATTACAATGAGCAGTTCTTC. Its translation: CASSQATGTDYNEQFF.

This clone was seen only a few times. The chain combines TRBV7-2 with TRBJ2-2; possible D gene TRBD1, 5 bases. The germline CDR1 and CDR2 sequences are SGHTA and FQGNSA. This CDR3 has 16 residues. Trimming removed 5 bases from V and 0 bases from J, with 13 bases in between. The CDR3 coding sequence is TGTGCCAGCAGCCCCCGACAGCGCACGAACACCGGGGAGCTGTTTTTT. Amino acids: CASSPRQRTNTGELFF.

This clone occurred a few times. V and J are TRBV7-9 and TRBJ2-1; 13 bases are shared with TRBD2. Germline V gene data show CDR1 as SEHNR and CDR2 as FQNEAQ (reference sequence). V shed 5 bases and J 8 bases; nucleotides not matched to a gene: 15. This CDR3 comprises 18 residues. The CDR3 region has the DNA TGTGCCAGCAGCCCACTAGGACTAGCGGGAGAGTGGATCTATGAGCAGTTCTTC. Its translation is CASSPLGLAGEWIYEQFF.

This chain joins TRBV5-4 and TRBJ2-1; tentatively, D is TRBD2 (5 bases). Germline-derived CDR1 and CDR2 are SGHNT and YYREEE (reference sequence). The V gene lost 0 bases and the J gene lost 6 bases, with 13 bases spanning the gap. The CDR3 consists of 15 residues. CDR3 sequence reads: CASSLERGSSNEQFF. CDR3 nucleotides: TGTGCCAGCAGCTTGGAACGAGGGAGCTCCAATGAGCAGTTCTTC.

The V gene is TRBV28, the J gene TRBJ2-2, with 11 bases lining up with TRBD2. The germline gives CDR1 MDHEN, CDR2 SYDVKM. The CDR3 sequence is 14 residues long. V gave up 6 bases and J gave up 4 bases; unmatched junction bases: 1. Here the CDR3 DNA reads TGTGCCAGCAGGGGACTAGCGGCCACCGGGGAGCTGTTTTTT. It codes for CASRGLAATGELFF.

J is TRBJ2-5 and V is TRBV6-2 or TRBV6-3; D is possibly TRBD2 (6 bases). There are 17 residues in the CDR3. V was shortened by 3 bases and J by 6 bases, with 23 bases between the two germline ends. Looked up from germline, CDR1 is MNHEY and CDR2 is SVGEGT. CDR3 loop: CASSYSATRPHVKTQYF. The CDR3, as DNA: TGTGCCAGCAGTTATTCGGCGACTAGGCCACATGTGAAGACCCAGTACTTC.

The chain carries TRBV27 and TRBJ1-2; 7 bases align to TRBD1. The CDR3 extends over 14 amino acids. Unmatched junction bases numbered 11, after V lost 5 bases and J lost 8 bases. In germline, CDR1 is MNHEY, CDR2 SMNVEV (reference sequence). CDR3 protein: CASSDLNRGAGYTF. The DNA of the CDR3 is TGTGCCAGCAGTGACCTTAACAGGGGTGCAGGCTACACCTTC.

The chain links TRBV11-2 to TRBJ1-1; D remains ambiguous. The V end lost 4 bases, the J end lost 5 bases, and 8 bases lay between the germline ends. Looked up from germline, CDR1 is SGHAT and CDR2 is FQNNGV. This CDR3 is 12 amino acids long. Here the CDR3 DNA reads TGTGCCAGCAGCTCCTCCCGGACTGAAGCTTTCTTT. Translated, it gives CASSSSRTEAFF.

The genes are TRBV27 and TRBJ1-1; D perhaps matches TRBD1 (5 bases). V was clipped by 6 bases and J by 0 bases, with 8 bases between them. The germline V gene encodes CDR1 MNHEY and CDR2 SMNVEV (reference sequence). The CDR3 runs 13 residues. DNA for the CDR3: TGTGCCAGCAGAGCCAGGGTGAACACTGAAGCTTTCTTT. As protein: CASRARVNTEAFF.

To note about this clone: Other DNA variants within this sample encode the same CDR3. The chain links TRBV18 to TRBJ1-1, with D possibly TRBD1 on 6 matching bases. The germline V gene encodes CDR1 KGHSH and CDR2 LQKENI. This CDR3 contains 13 residues. Trimming took off 4 bases at V and 1 base at J, with 7 bases between the two ends. The CDR3 bases are TGTGCCAGCTCACGGACAGAGAACACTGAAGCTTTCTTT. Its protein is CASSRTENTEAFF.

As DNA, the CDR3 is TGTGCCAGCAGCCAACAGGGTACGGATCAGCCCCAGCATTTT. It yields the protein CASSQQGTDQPQHF. The V gene is TRBV2, the J gene TRBJ1-5, with D perhaps TRBD1 (6 bases). The CDR3 is 14 residues long. The ends were cut back, 6 bases at V and 5 bases at J, with 14 bases in the middle. Germline V CDR1 and CDR2: SNHLY, FYNNEI.

The V gene is TRBV24-1, the J gene TRBJ1-6; possible D gene TRBD1, 6 bases. Trimming pared 3 bases from V and 10 bases from J, leaving 9 bases between. The CDR3 is 13 residues long. CDR1 and CDR2 (germline): KGHDR, SFDVKD. Here the CDR3 DNA reads TGTGCCACCAGTGATAGGGGGGGCTCACCCCTCCACTTT. Its protein product is CATSDRGGSPLHF.

V usage is TRBV14 and J usage is TRBJ1-6, with a tentative D call TRBD1 (6 bases). There are 17 residues in the CDR3. Deletions cut 1 base from V and 9 bases from J, with 19 bases between. Germline CDR1 SGHDN, CDR2 FVKESK. The CDR3 sequence: CASSQARRGEWRSPLHF. The DNA of the CDR3 is TGTGCCAGCAGCCAAGCGCGCAGGGGTGAGTGGCGTTCACCCCTCCACTTT.

CDR3 in amino acids: CASSLSIGGGISTDTQYF. The DNA of the CDR3 is TGTGCCAGCAGCTTATCAATCGGCGGCGGGATTAGCACAGATACGCAGTATTTT. This chain links TRBV7-6 with TRBJ2-3; D is perhaps TRBD2 (6 bases). Deletions cut 2 bases from V and 0 bases from J, with 18 bases between. Per the germline V gene, CDR1 is SGHVS and CDR2 is FNYEAQ. The CDR3 runs 18 residues.

The chain links TRBV6-2 or TRBV6-3 to TRBJ2-2; 8 bases map to TRBD1. Per the germline V gene, CDR1 is MNHEY and CDR2 is SVGEGT. Germline trimming cut 4 bases from V and 2 bases from J; bases unmatched to any gene: 3. This CDR3 region has 15 residues. The CDR3 loop is CASSSGTGNTGELFF. The CDR3 DNA follows: TGTGCCAGCAGTTCTGGGACAGGAAACACCGGGGAGCTGTTTTTT.

V is TRBV11-2 and J is TRBJ2-3; D may be TRBD2 (6 bases). V was pared by 4 bases and J by 0 bases, with 11 bases between. CDR3 length: 15 amino acids. In germline, CDR1 is SGHAT, CDR2 FQNNGV. The CDR3 nucleotides read TGTGCCAGCAGCTCACTAGCCCCCAGCACAGATACGCAGTATTTT. This encodes CASSSLAPSTDTQYF.